Below are 21 T cell receptor beta chains sequenced from a single sample in a study of blood T cell repertoires in COVID-19. Profiling relied on immunoSEQ multiplex PCR, and the TCRdb table lists in-frame clones only, not all of them. The sample lists about 160,000 clones; over 70% were seen once. The sequencing sample was made of PBMCs or T cells enriched from blood (not recorded which). These receptors were obtained from a woman aged 55-70 years who had recovered from COVID-19.

The chain is built from TRBV30 and TRBJ1-4; tentative D call: TRBD1 (5 bases). V was shortened by 2 bases and J by 14 bases, with 18 bases between the two germline ends. CDR3 length equals 13 residues. The V gene's germline CDR1 is GTSNPN and CDR2 SVGIG (reference sequence). The CDR3 sequence is CAWSRGDSQLLFF. For the CDR3, the DNA is TGTGCCTGGAGTAGAGGAGACAGCCAACTTCTGTTTTTT.

The chain combines TRBV10-3 with TRBJ1-5; the match to TRBD1 covers 7 bases. This CDR3 is 15 amino acids long. CDR1 and CDR2 (germline): ENHRY, SYGVKD. V trimming: 2 bases; J trimming: 5 bases; junction bases outside the gene matches: 6. The CDR3 here is CAISETGDRDQPQHF. Here the CDR3 DNA reads TGTGCCATCAGTGAGACAGGGGATCGGGATCAGCCCCAGCATTTT.

The chain uses TRBV7-2 and TRBJ1-3; possible D gene TRBD1, 5 bases. From germline, CDR1 is SGHTA and CDR2 FQGNSA. V lost 6 bases and J lost 6, with 12 bases in between. The CDR3 is 13 residues long. The CDR3 coding sequence is TGTGCCAGCAGTACAGACAGTCAAAACACCATATATTTT. Translated, it gives CASSTDSQNTIYF.

The chain carries TRBV19 and TRBJ1-5; tentatively, D is TRBD1 (6 bases). Trimming removed 3 bases from V and 3 bases from J, with 15 bases in between. The V gene's germline CDR1 is LNHDA and CDR2 SQIVND (reference sequence). This CDR3 has 16 amino acids. In DNA, the CDR3 is TGTGCCAGTAGTATCCCTCCCAGGGGTACCAATCAGCCCCAGCATTTT. It translates to CASSIPPRGTNQPQHF.

The V call is TRBV3-1 (or the pseudogene TRBV3-2), the J call TRBJ1-6; TRBD1 agrees at 7 bases. The V gene end was trimmed by 1 base and the J gene end by 6 bases; junction bases not matched to a gene: 9. Per the germline V gene, CDR1 is LGHDT and CDR2 is YNNKEL (reference sequence). The CDR3 runs 17 residues. Written as DNA, the CDR3 is TGTGCCAGCAGCCAAGGGACCCTGGGGACAGTTAATTCACCCCTCCACTTT. Translation gives CASSQGTLGTVNSPLHF.

The chain links TRBV18 to TRBJ2-3; no clear D gene. Trimming took 6 bases from V and 0 from J, leaving 13 bases between them. Germline V lookup: CDR1 KGHSH, CDR2 LQKENI. There are 15 residues in the CDR3. The CDR3 sequence: CASSSAVSSTDTQYF. CDR3 nucleotides: TGTGCCAGCTCCTCGGCGGTTTCTAGCACAGATACGCAGTATTTT.

The chain joins TRBV3-1 (or the pseudogene TRBV3-2) to TRBJ2-5, with 8 positions matching TRBD2. Looked up from germline, CDR1 is LGHDT and CDR2 is YNNKEL (reference sequence). The length of the CDR3 is 13 residues. J was trimmed by 4 bases and V by 4 bases; bases with no gene match: 2. The CDR3 sequence is CASSPLAGETQYF. The CDR3 DNA sequence: TGTGCCAGCAGCCCCCTAGCGGGAGAGACCCAGTACTTC.

V gene TRBV30 combines with J gene TRBJ1-1; the D gene is possibly TRBD1 (5 bases). In germline, CDR1 is GTSNPN, CDR2 SVGIG (reference sequence). Trimming removed 3 bases from V and 1 base from J, with 9 bases in between. The CDR3 covers 13 residues. CDR3 region: CAWRRQRNTEAFF. CDR3 nucleotide sequence: TGTGCCTGGAGGAGACAGAGGAACACTGAAGCTTTCTTT.

V is TRBV19 and J is TRBJ2-1, with D possibly being TRBD2 (5 bases). This CDR3 is 14 amino acids long. The V end lost 5 bases, the J end lost 1 base, and 9 bases lay between the germline ends. Germline-derived CDR1 and CDR2 are LNHDA and SQIVND (reference sequence). The CDR3 DNA reads TGTGCCAGTAGTGCGGGCGATTCCTACAATGAGCAGTTCTTC. It specifies CASSAGDSYNEQFF.

This clone was observed a few times. This chain links TRBV4-1 with TRBJ1-2; a weak D match, TRBD1 (6 bases). V lost 3 bases and J 0 bases, leaving 11 bases between the germline ends. Looked up from germline, CDR1 is MGHRA and CDR2 is YSYEKL. The CDR3 is 15 amino acids. The CDR3 DNA is TGCGCCAGCAGCCAGGCTGGACAGACTAACTATGGCTACACCTTC. Amino acid sequence: CASSQAGQTNYGYTF.

This clone was found once. V usage is TRBV28 and J usage is TRBJ1-3; possibly TRBD1 for D (5 bases). V shed 6 bases and J shed 0 bases, with 12 bases lying between them. This CDR3 has 15 amino acids. Germline CDR1 is MDHEN and CDR2 is SYDVKM. The CDR3 region is CASRGRASSGNTIYF. DNA for the CDR3: TGTGCCAGCAGAGGCAGGGCATCCTCTGGAAACACCATATATTTT.

The rearrangement uses TRBV3-1 (or the pseudogene TRBV3-2) and TRBJ2-5; 10 positions match TRBD2. Germline trimming cut 3 bases from V and 5 bases from J; bases unmatched to any gene: 6. This CDR3 spans 15 amino acids. From germline, CDR1 is LGHDT and CDR2 YNNKEL (reference sequence). This CDR3 is CASSHASGGTETQYF. The CDR3 DNA follows: TGTGCCAGCAGCCATGCTAGCGGGGGTACGGAGACCCAGTACTTC.

CDR3 coding DNA: TGTGCCAGCAGCGGCCGGGACAGGACCTACGAGCAGTACTTC. Its protein is CASSGRDRTYEQYF. This chain joins TRBV13 and TRBJ2-7, with 8 bases aligning to TRBD1. The trim removed 5 bases at V and 2 bases at J, leaving 5 bases unmatched. CDR1 and CDR2 (germline): PRHDT, FYEKMQ (reference sequence). This CDR3 is built from 14 residues. The whole variable domain, filled in from reference TRBV13 and TRBJ2-7, reads AAGVIQSPRHLIKEKRETATLKCYPIPRHDTVYWYQQGPGQDPQFLISFYEKMQSDKGSIPDRFSAQQFSDYHSELNMSSLELGDSALYFCASSGRDRTYEQYFGPGTRLTVT.

CDR3: CAWSYGGTEAFF. Here the CDR3 DNA reads TGTGCCTGGAGTTACGGGGGCACTGAAGCTTTCTTT. V usage is TRBV30 and J usage is TRBJ1-1; D might be TRBD1 (5 bases). CDR1 GTSNPN and CDR2 SVGIG come from the germline V gene (reference sequence). The V and J ends lost 2 bases and 4 bases respectively, with 8 bases between them. This CDR3 is built from 12 residues.

In this sample, this clone turned up once. The rearrangement joins TRBV15 to TRBJ1-5, with 7 bases fitting TRBD1. Trimming cost V 1 base and J 2 bases; bases outside gene matches: 8. This CDR3 region has 17 residues. Germline-derived CDR1 and CDR2 are LNHNV and YYDKDF (reference sequence). CDR3 region: CATSRGTEGAGNQPQHF. For the CDR3, the DNA is TGTGCCACCAGCAGAGGGACGGAGGGGGCCGGCAATCAGCCCCAGCATTTT.

The J gene is TRBJ2-7, the V gene TRBV6-5; D may be TRBD2 (5 bases). Per the germline V gene, CDR1 is MNHEY and CDR2 is SVGAGI. The CDR3 contains 15 residues. Trimming removed 0 bases from V and 1 base from J, with 10 bases in between. The CDR3 protein is CASSYSNSGSYEQYF. Written as DNA, the CDR3 is TGTGCCAGCAGTTACTCGAACTCGGGATCCTACGAGCAGTACTTC.

CDR3 coding DNA: TGTGCCAGCAGCCCGTCGGGACAGGGGGCTTATTCACCCCTCCACTTT. Amino acids: CASSPSGQGAYSPLHF. The chain joins TRBV11-2 to TRBJ1-6; 12 nucleotides line up with TRBD1. Germline-derived CDR1 and CDR2 are SGHAT and FQNNGV. The CDR3 sequence is 16 residues long. Trimming cost V 5 bases and J 8 bases; bases outside gene matches: 7.

The rearrangement uses TRBV27 and TRBJ2-2; D is possibly TRBD1 (5 bases). The V end was cut by 11 bases, the J end by 6 bases, with 19 bases between. Germline V CDR1 and CDR2: MNHEY, SMNVEV (reference sequence). The CDR3 totals 14 residues. As DNA, the CDR3 is TGTGCCGGGGCCCTCCGTGTAGGGGCCGGGGAGCTGTTTTTT. Translating it yields CAGALRVGAGELFF.

The V gene is TRBV29-1, the J gene TRBJ2-7; D remains unclear. The CDR3 totals 12 residues. Trimming removed 0 bases from V and 4 bases from J, with 7 bases in between. From germline, CDR1 is SQVTM and CDR2 ANQGSEA. Written as DNA, the CDR3 is TGCAGCGTTGAAGATAGGAGTTACGAGCAGTACTTC. This translates into CSVEDRSYEQYF.

This rearrangement joins TRBV6-4 to TRBJ1-1, with no clear D. Germline CDR1 is MRHNA and CDR2 is SNTAGT. Deletions cut 5 bases from V and 3 bases from J, with 13 bases between. The CDR3 covers 14 residues. CDR3 in amino acids: CASSYKGGDTEAFF. In nucleotides, the CDR3 is TGTGCCAGCAGTTACAAAGGAGGAGACACTGAAGCTTTCTTT.

The J gene is TRBJ2-3, the V gene TRBV7-2; D gene uncertain. This CDR3 has 13 residues. Germline CDR1 reads SGHTA; CDR2 reads FQGNSA. Trimming pared 5 bases from V and 1 base from J, leaving 7 bases between. The DNA of the CDR3 is TGTGCCAGCAGCCTGGCCCGCACAGATACGCAGTATTTT. Its protein product is CASSLARTDTQYF.